Below are 26 T cell receptor beta chains sequenced from a single sample in a study of CD8+ T cells in alopecia areata. Extracted RNA was reverse transcribed, and the resulting cDNA served as sequencing template. TCRdb's copy holds only in-frame clones and misses some; the assay was immunoSEQ multiplex PCR. This table has about 200,000 clones, approximately 38% appearing once. Treatment specified: oral pan-JAK inhibitor, 5-10 mg twice daily. The sequences come from CD4+ T cells sorted from blood, collected at roughly week 30, from a patient treated with tofacitinib. These receptors were obtained from a human donor with alopecia areata.

This rearrangement joins TRBV5-4 to TRBJ2-1, with 16 bases that match TRBD2. This CDR3 has 16 residues. Germline V gene lookup returns CDR1 SGHNT and CDR2 YYREEE (reference sequence). Losses at the gene ends were 4 bases for V and 6 bases for J; bases not matched to a gene: 4. The CDR3 spells CASSQGLAGGSNEQFF. CDR3 in DNA: TGTGCCAGCAGCCAGGGACTAGCGGGAGGGAGCAATGAGCAGTTCTTC. Full variable domain (remainder filled in from reference TRBV5-4 and TRBJ2-1): ETGVTQSPTHLIKTRGQQVTLRCSSQSGHNTVSWYQQALGQGPQFIFQYYREEENGRGNFPPRFSGLQFPNYSSELNVNALELDDSALYLCASSQGLAGGSNEQFFGPGTRLTVL.

V gene TRBV11-2 combines with J gene TRBJ2-2; 11 bases map to TRBD2. The CDR3 loop spans 18 amino acids. Per germline, CDR1 SGHAT and CDR2 FQNNGV. V trimming: 1 base; J trimming: 4 bases; junction bases outside the gene matches: 8. The CDR3 coding sequence is TGTGCCAGCAGCTTAGGGCTAGCGGGAGGCGTCACCACCGGGGAGCTGTTTTTT. Its protein product is CASSLGLAGGVTTGELFF.

The sample holds one count of this clone. This sequence joins TRBV27 and TRBJ1-1; maybe TRBD1 (6 bases). This CDR3 is 15 amino acids long. Germline CDR1 is MNHEY and CDR2 is SMNVEV (reference sequence). The germline V and J ends were trimmed by 3 bases and 5 bases, with 16 bases remaining between them. CDR3 residues: CASSFTGTRGTEAFF. DNA for the CDR3: TGTGCCAGCAGTTTTACCGGGACAAGGGGAACTGAAGCTTTCTTT.

The table lists this clone with a few counts. The genes are TRBV7-9 and TRBJ2-7; 9 bases are a match to TRBD1. The CDR3 covers 15 residues. The germline CDR1 and CDR2 sequences are SEHNR and FQNEAQ (reference sequence). The V and J ends lost 4 bases and 6 bases, in that order; junction bases with no gene match: 10. This chain's CDR3 is CASSSFRDRAAEQYF. As DNA, the CDR3 is TGTGCCAGCAGCTCATTTAGGGACAGGGCGGCCGAGCAGTACTTC.

The table lists this clone with a few counts. J is TRBJ2-3 and V is TRBV5-1; the D is unclear. The V end was cut by 5 bases, the J end by 1 base, with 11 bases between. Looked up from germline, CDR1 is SGHRS and CDR2 is YFSETQ. The CDR3 spans 14 residues. CDR3 nucleotide sequence: TGCGCCAGCAGGTACACCACAGGCACAGATACGCAGTATTTT. Amino acid sequence: CASRYTTGTDTQYF. The complete variable domain, with remaining parts taken from reference TRBV5-1 and TRBJ2-3, reads KAGVTQTPRYLIKTRGQQVTLSCSPISGHRSVSWYQQTPGQGLQFLFEYFSETQRNKGNFPGRFSGRQFSNSRSEMNVSTLELGDSALYLCASRYTTGTDTQYFGPGTRLTVL.

This chain connects TRBV5-1 to TRBJ1-1; possibly TRBD1 for D (5 bases). The V end was cut by 5 bases, the J end by 11 bases, with 16 bases between. The CDR3 loop spans 12 amino acids. The germline gives CDR1 SGHRS, CDR2 YFSETQ. The CDR3 loop is CASSSSGPNAFF. CDR3 bases: TGCGCCAGCAGTTCCTCGGGACCCAACGCTTTCTTT.

The genes are TRBV6-1 and TRBJ1-5; D unclear. The V end lost 1 base, the J end lost 2 bases, and 9 bases lay between the germline ends. Germline lookup yields CDR1 MNHNS and CDR2 SASEGT. The length of the CDR3 is 15 residues. CDR3 DNA sequence: TGTGCCAGCAGTGAAGTCGACCTCGGCAATCAGCCCCAGCATTTT. Encoded protein: CASSEVDLGNQPQHF.

V usage is TRBV29-1 and J usage is TRBJ2-3, with D uncertain. The CDR3 runs to 18 residues. Germline V gene data show CDR1 as SQVTM and CDR2 as ANQGSEA. V was cut by 0 bases and J by 3 bases, with 22 bases left in between. CDR3 DNA sequence: TGCAGCGTTGAAGACCCGACCAGAGAGGTTGATGGTACAGATACGCAGTATTTT. It specifies CSVEDPTREVDGTDTQYF.

The CDR3 reads CASSLWGTGGTEAFF. CDR3 nucleotide sequence: TGTGCCAGCAGCTTGTGGGGGACAGGGGGCACTGAAGCTTTCTTT. The chain employs TRBV5-8 and TRBJ1-1, with TRBD1 matching 11 bases. Trimming at V came to 1 base and at J to 4 bases, leaving 3 bases not matched to a gene. There are 15 residues in the CDR3. From germline, CDR1 is SGHTS and CDR2 YDEGEE.

This clone was seen a handful of times. CDR3 DNA sequence: TGTGCCTGCCTCCGCGGGGGCTCCTACAATGAGCAGTTCTTC. Translation: CACLRGGSYNEQFF. The chain combines TRBV30 with TRBJ2-1; the match to TRBD2 covers 7 bases. Per germline, CDR1 GTSNPN and CDR2 SVGIG (reference sequence). The trim removed 6 bases at V and 0 bases at J, leaving 5 bases unmatched. This CDR3 has 14 amino acids. Combining the CDR3 with reference TRBV30 and TRBJ2-1 gives the whole variable domain SQTIHQWPATLVQPVGSPLSLECTVEGTSNPNLYWYRQAAGRGLQLLFYSVGIGQISSEVPQNLSASRPQDRQFILSSKKLLLSDSGFYLCACLRGGSYNEQFFGPGTRLTVL.

The chain links TRBV30 to TRBJ1-4; the match to TRBD1 covers 10 bases. V lost 3 bases to trimming and J lost 8 bases; unmatched junction nucleotides: 3. The CDR3 runs 13 residues. The germline V gene has CDR1 GTSNPN and CDR2 SVGIG (reference sequence). CDR3 bases: TGTGCCTGGAGGACAGGGGGCAACGAAAAACTGTTTTTT. This gives the protein CAWRTGGNEKLFF.

Only a few counts were recorded for this clone. This sequence joins TRBV29-1 and TRBJ2-7; D is perhaps TRBD1 or TRBD2 (5 bases each). The V end was cut by 6 bases, the J end by 0 bases, with 15 bases between. The CDR3 length is 14 residues. CDR1 SQVTM and CDR2 ANQGSEA come from the germline V gene. The CDR3 is CSVYRKGSSYEQYF. CDR3 DNA sequence: TGCAGCGTCTACAGGAAAGGGAGCTCCTACGAGCAGTACTTC.

As concerns this clone: Additional DNA sequences in this sample encode the identical CDR3. This chain connects TRBV30 to TRBJ2-5; no firm D call. Germline V gene sequence: CDR1 GTSNPN, CDR2 SVGIG (reference sequence). V lost 0 bases and J lost 7, with 6 bases in between. The CDR3 consists of 11 residues. CDR3 DNA sequence: TGTGCCTGGAGTGTGCGAGGGACCCAGTACTTC. This codes for CAWSVRGTQYF.

The chain has TRBV2 and TRBJ2-1; 14 bases are a match to TRBD2. Germline CDR1 is SNHLY and CDR2 is FYNNEI. The CDR3 has 17 residues. The V and J ends lost 0 bases and 6 bases, in that order; junction bases with no gene match: 4. The CDR3 sequence: CASSEAGGLAGVNEQFF. CDR3 DNA sequence: TGTGCCAGCAGTGAAGCTGGGGGACTAGCGGGGGTCAATGAGCAGTTCTTC.

This chain connects TRBV7-2 to TRBJ2-6, with D tentatively TRBD1 or TRBD2 (5 bases each). This CDR3 is built from 18 residues. Trimming stripped 5 bases from V and 0 bases from J, with 17 bases between. Germline CDR1 reads SGHTA; CDR2 reads FQGNSA. The CDR3 region is CASSLNGALPSGANVLTF. In nucleotides, the CDR3 is TGTGCCAGCAGCCTAAACGGGGCTCTTCCCTCTGGGGCCAACGTCCTGACTTTC.

This clone was observed a few times. The V call is TRBV27, the J call TRBJ2-2; TRBD2 matches at 9 bases. V gave up 5 bases and J gave up 2 bases; unmatched junction bases: 9. The CDR3 sequence is 17 residues long. Per the germline V gene, CDR1 is MNHEY and CDR2 is SMNVEV (reference sequence). CDR3 protein: CASSPRLAGTNTGELFF. Written as DNA, the CDR3 is TGTGCCAGCAGTCCCCGGCTAGCGGGAACAAACACCGGGGAGCTGTTTTTT.

The chain joins TRBV25-1 to TRBJ2-1; D is perhaps TRBD1 or TRBD2 (5 bases each). Trimming removed 3 bases from V and 5 bases from J, with 17 bases in between. This CDR3 has 16 amino acids. Germline loops: CDR1 MGHDK, CDR2 SYGVNS. In DNA, the CDR3 is TGTGCCAGCAGTGATCACCGGGACCGGGAAAACAATGAGCAGTTCTTC. Protein: CASSDHRDRENNEQFF.

This clone occurred a few times. The rearrangement uses TRBV2 and TRBJ1-1; 9 bases align to TRBD1. This CDR3 has 15 residues. The junction had 10 bases not matched to a gene; V was cut back by 7 bases and J by 4 bases. Germline V gives CDR1 SNHLY, CDR2 FYNNEI. CDR3 in amino acids: CASIRQGVSGTEAFF. CDR3 DNA: TGTGCCAGCATCCGACAGGGGGTGAGTGGCACTGAAGCTTTCTTT.

Comments on this clone: Other DNA sequences from this sample encode an identical CDR3 as well. J is TRBJ1-1 and V is TRBV29-1; 7 bases line up with TRBD1. The CDR3 has 12 residues. Germline CDR1 and CDR2: SQVTM and ANQGSEA. The V and J ends lost 6 bases and 7 bases, in that order; junction bases with no gene match: 8. Written as DNA, the CDR3 is TGCAGCGTCAGCGACAGACAGGGTGAAGCTTTCTTT. Its protein product is CSVSDRQGEAFF.

The CDR3 spells CASRARHRIAKNIQYF. Written as DNA, the CDR3 is TGTGCCAGCAGGGCAAGACACAGGATAGCCAAAAACATTCAGTACTTC. This chain joins TRBV2 and TRBJ2-4; tentatively, D is TRBD1 (5 bases). This CDR3 is 16 amino acids long. Germline CDR1 reads SNHLY; CDR2 reads FYNNEI. V lost 6 bases and J lost 0, with 15 bases in between.

This sequence joins TRBV4-1 and TRBJ1-2; D call uncertain. Per the germline V gene, CDR1 is MGHRA and CDR2 is YSYEKL. The V gene lost 4 bases and the J gene lost 7 bases, with 7 bases spanning the gap. This CDR3 is built from 11 residues. CDR3 nucleotides: TGCGCCAGCAGCCGAGATGGTGGCTACACCTTC. Translation: CASSRDGGYTF.

The chain joins TRBV29-1 to TRBJ1-1; 9 bases match TRBD1. Germline-derived CDR1 and CDR2 are SQVTM and ANQGSEA. Trimming cost V 6 bases and J 1 base; bases outside gene matches: 6. The CDR3 totals 14 residues. As DNA, the CDR3 is TGCAGCGTGACGAGGGGACAGGGGAACACTGAAGCTTTCTTT. Translating it yields CSVTRGQGNTEAFF.

This clone was detected ten times or more. J is TRBJ2-1 and V is TRBV2; a weak D match, TRBD2 (6 bases). The CDR3 loop spans 15 amino acids. Per germline, CDR1 SNHLY and CDR2 FYNNEI. With 4 bases removed from V and 0 bases from J, the gap between germline ends came to 10 bases. This CDR3 reads CASSGVEGSYNEQFF. Here the CDR3 DNA reads TGTGCCAGCAGTGGTGTGGAGGGCTCCTACAATGAGCAGTTCTTC.

This clone was counted only a few times. The chain has TRBV29-1 and TRBJ2-7; 10 bases fit TRBD1. CDR3 length: 13 residues. Trimming cost V 7 bases and J 4 bases; bases outside gene matches: 7. Germline V gene sequence: CDR1 SQVTM, CDR2 ANQGSEA. The CDR3 loop is CSADPGQGYEQYF. The CDR3 DNA is TGCAGCGCGGACCCGGGACAGGGGTACGAGCAGTACTTC.

For this clone: Other DNA variants within this sample encode the same CDR3. This rearrangement joins TRBV4-1 to TRBJ1-4; no clear D. There are 13 residues in the CDR3. The V end was cut by 1 base, the J end by 8 bases, with 8 bases between. Germline values: CDR1 MGHRA, CDR2 YSYEKL. DNA of the CDR3: TGCGCCAGCAGCCAAGTTGAAACGGAAAAACTGTTTTTT. The encoded protein is CASSQVETEKLFF.

This clone was found a few times. The genes are TRBV19 and TRBJ1-2; D uncertain. Between the trimmed V and J ends, which lost 5 bases and 4 bases, there was a span of 8 bases. Germline CDR1 is LNHDA and CDR2 is SQIVND (reference sequence). CDR3 length: 12 amino acids. CDR3 DNA: TGTGCCAGTAGTGTTAACAGCTATGGCTACACCTTC. This codes for CASSVNSYGYTF.